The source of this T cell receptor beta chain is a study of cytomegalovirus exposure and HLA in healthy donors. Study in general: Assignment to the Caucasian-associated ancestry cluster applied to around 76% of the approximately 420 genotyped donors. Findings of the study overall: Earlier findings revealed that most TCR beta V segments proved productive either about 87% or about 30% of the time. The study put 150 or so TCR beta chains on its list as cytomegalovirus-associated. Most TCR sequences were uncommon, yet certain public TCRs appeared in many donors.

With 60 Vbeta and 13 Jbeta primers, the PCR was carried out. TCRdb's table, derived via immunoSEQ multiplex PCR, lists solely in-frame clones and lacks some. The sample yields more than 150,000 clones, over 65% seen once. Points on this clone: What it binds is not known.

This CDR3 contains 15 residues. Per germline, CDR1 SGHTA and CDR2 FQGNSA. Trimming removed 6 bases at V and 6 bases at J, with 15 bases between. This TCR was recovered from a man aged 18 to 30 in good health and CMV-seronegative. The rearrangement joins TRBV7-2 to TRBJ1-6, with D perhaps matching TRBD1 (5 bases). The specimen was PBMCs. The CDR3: CASSVGGYGNSPLHF. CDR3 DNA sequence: TGTGCCAGCAGTGTCGGGGGTTATGGTAATTCACCCCTCCACTTT.